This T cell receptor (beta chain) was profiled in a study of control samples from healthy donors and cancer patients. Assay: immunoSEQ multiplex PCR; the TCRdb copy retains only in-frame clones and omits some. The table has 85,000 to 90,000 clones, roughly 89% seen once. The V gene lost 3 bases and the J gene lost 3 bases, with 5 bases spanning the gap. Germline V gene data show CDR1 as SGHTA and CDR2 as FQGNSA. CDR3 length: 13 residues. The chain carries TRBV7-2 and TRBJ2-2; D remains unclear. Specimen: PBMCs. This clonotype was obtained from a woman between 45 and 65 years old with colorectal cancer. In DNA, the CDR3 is TGTGCCAGCAGCTTCAGTTACACCGGGGAGCTGTTTTTT. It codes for CASSFSYTGELFF.